This T cell receptor beta chain was sequenced for a study of identical twins. Study-wide results and limits: There is a chance that invariant MAIT and iNKT cells partially muddied zero-insertion analyses. Cross-sectional statistical analysis was relied on for the conclusions, without the same donors being followed.

This CDR3 comprises 15 residues. The trim removed 2 bases at V and 4 bases at J, leaving 6 bases unmatched. Germline CDR1 reads SGHKS; CDR2 reads YYEKEE (reference sequence). This clonotype occurred many times. Its specificity is unknown. In TCRdb, the 5' RACE reads were re-called with MiXCR into one record per CDR3 protein. The data hold roughly 250,000 distinct CDR3 sequences, with over 13% observed a single time. This TCR derives from a woman aged 18-29 years in good health. Sequenced input: memory (CD45RO+) T cells sorted from blood. This chain uses TRBV5-5 with TRBJ1-1; TRBD1 aligns across 9 bases. The CDR3 loop reads CASSLYRGPTTEAFF. The CDR3 DNA follows: TGTGCCAGCAGCTTATACAGGGGGCCTACCACTGAAGCTTTCTTT.